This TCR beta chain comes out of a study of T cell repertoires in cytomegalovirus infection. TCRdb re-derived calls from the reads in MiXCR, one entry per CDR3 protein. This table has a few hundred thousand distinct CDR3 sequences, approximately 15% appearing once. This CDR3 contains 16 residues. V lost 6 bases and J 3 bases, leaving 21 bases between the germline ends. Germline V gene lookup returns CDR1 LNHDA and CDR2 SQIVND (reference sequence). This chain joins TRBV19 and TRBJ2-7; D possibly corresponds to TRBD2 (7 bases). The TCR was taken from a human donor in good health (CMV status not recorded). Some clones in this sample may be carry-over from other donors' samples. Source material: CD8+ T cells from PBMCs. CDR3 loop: CASSQGGAPSIYEQYF. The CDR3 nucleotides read TGTGCCAGTAGCCAAGGGGGGGCCCCCTCCATCTACGAGCAGTACTTC. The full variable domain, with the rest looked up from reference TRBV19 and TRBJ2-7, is DGGITQSPKYLFRKEGQNVTLSCEQNLNHDAMYWYRQDPGQGLRLIYYSQIVNDFQKGDIAEGYSVSREKKESFPLTVTSAQKNPTAFYLCASSQGGAPSIYEQYFGPGTRLTVT.